This T cell receptor (beta chain) emerged from a study of shared clonotypes between healthy human individuals. The study, taken as a whole, reports: For naive CD4 cells, around 5.1% of clonotypes were shared across a handful of donors.

Points on this clone: The antigen is unknown.

Adults of Caucasian background living in Nashville, Tennessee made up all donors. The authors loaded about 0.2 ug DNA, about 30,000 T cell genomes, into sorted-subset replicate PCRs. Method: immunoSEQ multiplex PCR; TCRdb's copy keeps in-frame clones and lacks some. The sample lists more than 150,000 clones, approximately 70% occurring once. The germline V gene encodes CDR1 MNHNY and CDR2 SVGAGI (reference sequence). Trimming took off 10 bases at V and 3 bases at J, with 4 bases between the two ends. The CDR3 consists of 10 residues. Sequencing was carried out using memory CD4+ T cells sorted from blood. Subset given: CD45RA-negative fraction. This clonotype was obtained from a young man in good health. V and J are TRBV6-6 and TRBJ2-1; D gene ambiguous. The CDR3 nucleotides read TGTGCCACCGGCTACAATGAGCAGTTCTTC. Translating gives CATGYNEQFF.